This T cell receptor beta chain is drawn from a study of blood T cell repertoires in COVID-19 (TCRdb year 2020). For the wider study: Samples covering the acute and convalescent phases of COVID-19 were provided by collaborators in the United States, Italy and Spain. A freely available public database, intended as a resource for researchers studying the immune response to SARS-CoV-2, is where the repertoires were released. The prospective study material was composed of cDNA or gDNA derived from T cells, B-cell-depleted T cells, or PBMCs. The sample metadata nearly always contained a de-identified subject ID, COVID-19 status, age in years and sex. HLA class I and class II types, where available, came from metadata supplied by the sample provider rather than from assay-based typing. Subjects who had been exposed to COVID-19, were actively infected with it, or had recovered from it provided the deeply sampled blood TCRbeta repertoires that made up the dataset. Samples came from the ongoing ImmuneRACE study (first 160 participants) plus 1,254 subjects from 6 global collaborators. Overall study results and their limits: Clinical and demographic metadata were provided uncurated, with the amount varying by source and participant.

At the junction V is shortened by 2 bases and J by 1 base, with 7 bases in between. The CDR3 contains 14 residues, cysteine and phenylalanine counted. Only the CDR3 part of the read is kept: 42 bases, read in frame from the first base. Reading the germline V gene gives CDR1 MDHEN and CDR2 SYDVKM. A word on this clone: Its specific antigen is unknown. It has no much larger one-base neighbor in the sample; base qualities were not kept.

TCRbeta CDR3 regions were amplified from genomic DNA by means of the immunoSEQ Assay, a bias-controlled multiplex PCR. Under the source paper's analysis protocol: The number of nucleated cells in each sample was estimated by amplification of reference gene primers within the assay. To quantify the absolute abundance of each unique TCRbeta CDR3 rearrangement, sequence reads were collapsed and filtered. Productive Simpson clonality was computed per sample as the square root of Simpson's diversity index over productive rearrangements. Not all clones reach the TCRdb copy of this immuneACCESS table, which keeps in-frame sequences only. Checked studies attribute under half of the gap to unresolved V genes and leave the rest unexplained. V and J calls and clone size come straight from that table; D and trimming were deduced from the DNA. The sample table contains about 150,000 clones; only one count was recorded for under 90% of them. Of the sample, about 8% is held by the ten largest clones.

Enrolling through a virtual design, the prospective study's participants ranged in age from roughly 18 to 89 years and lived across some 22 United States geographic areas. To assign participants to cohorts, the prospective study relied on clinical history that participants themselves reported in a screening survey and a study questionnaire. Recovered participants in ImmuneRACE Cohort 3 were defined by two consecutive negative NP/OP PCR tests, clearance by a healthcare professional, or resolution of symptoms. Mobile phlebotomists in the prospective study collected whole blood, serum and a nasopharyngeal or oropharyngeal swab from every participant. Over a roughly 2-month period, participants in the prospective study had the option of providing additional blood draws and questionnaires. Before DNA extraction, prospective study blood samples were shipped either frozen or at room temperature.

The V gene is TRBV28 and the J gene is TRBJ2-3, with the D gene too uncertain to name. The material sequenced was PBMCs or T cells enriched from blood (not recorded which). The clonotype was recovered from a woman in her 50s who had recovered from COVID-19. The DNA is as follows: TGTGCCAGCAGTTTAGCGTCGGGCACAGATACGCAGTATTTT. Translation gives CASSLASGTDTQYF.